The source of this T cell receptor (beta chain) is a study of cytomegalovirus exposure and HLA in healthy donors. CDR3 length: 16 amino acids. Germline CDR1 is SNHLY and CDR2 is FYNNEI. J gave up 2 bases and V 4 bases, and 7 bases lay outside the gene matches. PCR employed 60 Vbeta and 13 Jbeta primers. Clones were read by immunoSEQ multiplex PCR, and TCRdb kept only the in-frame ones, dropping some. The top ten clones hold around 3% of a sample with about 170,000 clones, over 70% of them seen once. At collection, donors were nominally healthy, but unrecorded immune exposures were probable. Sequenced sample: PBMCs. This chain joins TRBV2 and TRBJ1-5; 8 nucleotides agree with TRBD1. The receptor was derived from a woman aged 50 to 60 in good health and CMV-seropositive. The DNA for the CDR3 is TGTGCCAGCAGTGCTTCCGAGACAGGGGGCAATCAGCCCCAGCATTTT. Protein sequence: CASSASETGGNQPQHF. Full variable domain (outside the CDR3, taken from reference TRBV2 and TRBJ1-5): EPEVTQTPSHQVTQMGQEVILRCVPISNHLYFYWYRQILGQKVEFLVSFYNNEISEKSEIFDDQFSVERPDGSNFTLKIRSTKLEDSAMYFCASSASETGGNQPQHFGDGTRLSIL.